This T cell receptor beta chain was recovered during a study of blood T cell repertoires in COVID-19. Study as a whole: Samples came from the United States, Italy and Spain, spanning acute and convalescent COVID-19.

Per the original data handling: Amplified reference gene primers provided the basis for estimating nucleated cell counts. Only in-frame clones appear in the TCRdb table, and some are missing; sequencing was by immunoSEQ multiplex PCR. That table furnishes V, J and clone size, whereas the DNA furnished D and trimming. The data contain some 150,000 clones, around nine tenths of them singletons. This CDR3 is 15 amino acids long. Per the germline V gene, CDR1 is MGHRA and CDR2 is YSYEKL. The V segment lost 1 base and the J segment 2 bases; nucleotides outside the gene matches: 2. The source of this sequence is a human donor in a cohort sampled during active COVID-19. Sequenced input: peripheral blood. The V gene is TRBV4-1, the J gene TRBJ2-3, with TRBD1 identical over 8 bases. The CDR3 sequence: CASSQAGQATDTQYF. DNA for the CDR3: TGCGCCAGCAGCCAAGCGGGACAGGCCACAGATACGCAGTATTTT.